This T cell receptor beta chain was found in a study of T-cell memory formation after mild COVID-19. Study overall: Largely donor-specific TCR clusters were found. Findings and limits, study-wide: The second-wave clones peaking on day 37 were not confirmed as SARS-CoV-2-specific. Contracting clones from day 15 to 85 showed balanced CD4/CD8; later expanders favored CD4+.

Trimming left V 8 bases short and J 5 bases short, with 10 bases between. The V gene's germline CDR1 is MGHRA and CDR2 YSYEKL. This CDR3 has 11 residues. To note about this clonotype: Its antigen is unidentified.

Amplification by 5'RACE using constant-segment primers produced TCR alpha and TCR beta cDNA libraries that carried sample barcodes and UMIs. Via MiXCR, TCRdb re-called the 5' RACE reads, giving one row per CDR3 protein. The table lists 400,000 or so distinct CDR3 sequences, around 20% of them singletons. The chain joins TRBV4-1 to TRBJ2-7, with D perhaps assigned TRBD1 or TRBD2 (5 bases each). This receptor was taken from an adult woman who had mild COVID-19 (a few samples of this study predate the infection). Cell type and time point are not known. Material: PBMCs or a T cell subset sorted from them (not recorded which). The CDR3: CASAGSDEQYF. The CDR3 region has the DNA TGCGCCAGCGCAGGGAGTGACGAGCAGTACTTC.